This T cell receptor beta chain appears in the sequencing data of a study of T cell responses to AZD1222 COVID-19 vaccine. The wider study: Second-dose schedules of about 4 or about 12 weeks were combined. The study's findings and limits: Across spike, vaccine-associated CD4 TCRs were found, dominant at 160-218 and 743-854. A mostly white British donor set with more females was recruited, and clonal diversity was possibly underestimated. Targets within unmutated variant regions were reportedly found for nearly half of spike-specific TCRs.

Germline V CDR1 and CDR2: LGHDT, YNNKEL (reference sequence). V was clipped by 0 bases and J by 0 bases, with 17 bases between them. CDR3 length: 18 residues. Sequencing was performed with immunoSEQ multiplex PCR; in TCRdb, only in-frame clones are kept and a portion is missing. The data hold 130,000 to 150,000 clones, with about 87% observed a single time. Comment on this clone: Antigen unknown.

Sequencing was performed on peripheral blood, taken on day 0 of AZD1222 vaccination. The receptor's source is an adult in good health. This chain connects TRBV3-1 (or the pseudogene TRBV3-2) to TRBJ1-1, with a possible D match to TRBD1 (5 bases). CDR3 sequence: CASSQDQGWGNMNTEAFF. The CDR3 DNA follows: TGTGCCAGCAGCCAAGATCAGGGTTGGGGGAATATGAACACTGAAGCTTTCTTT.